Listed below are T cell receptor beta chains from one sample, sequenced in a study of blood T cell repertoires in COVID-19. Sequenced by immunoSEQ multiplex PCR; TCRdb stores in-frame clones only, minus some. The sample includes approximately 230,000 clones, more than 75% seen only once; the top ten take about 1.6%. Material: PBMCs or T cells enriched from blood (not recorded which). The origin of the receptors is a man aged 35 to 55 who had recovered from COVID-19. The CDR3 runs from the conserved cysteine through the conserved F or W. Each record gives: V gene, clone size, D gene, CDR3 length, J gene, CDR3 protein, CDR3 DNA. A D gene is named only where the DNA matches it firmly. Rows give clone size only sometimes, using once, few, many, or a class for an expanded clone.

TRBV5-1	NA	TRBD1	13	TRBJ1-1	CASSLETGAEAFF	TGCGCCAGCAGCTTGGAGACAGGGGCTGAAGCTTTCTTT
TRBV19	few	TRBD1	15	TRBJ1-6	CASSRDRGENSPLHF	TGTGCCAGTAGTAGGGACAGGGGCGAAAATTCACCCCTCCACTTT
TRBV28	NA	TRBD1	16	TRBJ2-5	CASSVQGAAQKETQYF	TGTGCCAGCAGTGTACAGGGGGCTGCTCAGAAGGAGACCCAGTACTTC
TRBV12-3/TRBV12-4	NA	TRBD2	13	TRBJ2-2	CAARLADTGELFF	TGTGCAGCAAGACTAGCGGACACCGGGGAGCTGTTTTTT
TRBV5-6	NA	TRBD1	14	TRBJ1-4	CASSQGQGGEKLFF	TGTGCCAGCAGTCAGGGACAGGGGGGTGAAAAACTGTTTTTT
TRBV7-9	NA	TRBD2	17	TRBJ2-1	CASSLVAGGGSYNEQFF	TGTGCCAGCAGCTTAGTAGCTGGCGGGGGGTCCTACAATGAGCAGTTCTTC
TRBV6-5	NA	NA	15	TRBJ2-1	CASLPFEAAYNEQFF	TGTGCCAGCCTCCCTTTTGAAGCTGCCTACAATGAGCAGTTCTTC
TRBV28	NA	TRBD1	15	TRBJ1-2	CASTAPVDRVGGYTF	TGTGCCAGCACTGCCCCAGTCGACAGGGTAGGCGGCTACACCTTC
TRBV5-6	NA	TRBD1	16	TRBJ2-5	CASSPGQGEGQETQYF	TGTGCCAGCAGCCCTGGACAGGGCGAGGGGCAAGAGACCCAGTACTTC
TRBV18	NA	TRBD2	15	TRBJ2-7	CASSPGLAGEREQYF	TGTGCCAGCTCACCAGGACTAGCGGGAGAACGCGAGCAGTACTTC
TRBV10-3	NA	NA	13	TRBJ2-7	CAIRIGEIGEQYF	TGTGCCATCAGGATAGGGGAAATAGGCGAGCAGTACTTC
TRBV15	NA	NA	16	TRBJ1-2	CATSRGLQDTSYGYTF	TGTGCCACCAGCAGAGGTTTACAGGACACCTCCTATGGCTACACCTTC
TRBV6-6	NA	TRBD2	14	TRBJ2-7	CASSLLAGGYEQYF	TGTGCCAGCAGTTTACTAGCGGGGGGCTACGAGCAGTACTTC
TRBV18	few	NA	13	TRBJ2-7	CASSPTSSYEQYF	TGTGCCAGCTCACCAACCAGCTCCTACGAGCAGTACTTC